This T cell receptor beta chain derives from a study of T cell responses to AZD1222 COVID-19 vaccine. Study-wide findings and caveats: White British ancestry dominated among donors, who included more females, and clonal diversity was possibly underestimated. With dominance at 160-218 and 743-854, vaccine-associated CD4 TCRs spanned spike. Nearly half of spike-specific TCRs reportedly target variant regions that are unmutated in the B.1.351 and B.1.1.7 variants.

The protocol was immunoSEQ multiplex PCR, while the TCRdb copy is restricted to in-frame clones and leaves out a portion. This table has roughly 160,000 clones, over 85% appearing once. With respect to this clone: The antigen remains unidentified.

This CDR3 has 15 amino acids. Germline CDR1 LNHDA, CDR2 SQIVND (reference sequence). V gave up 3 bases and J gave up 4 bases, with 15 bases separating them. The chain combines TRBV19 with TRBJ1-2; D is perhaps TRBD1 (6 bases). Sequenced material: peripheral blood, taken on day 0 of AZD1222 vaccination. The receptor comes from an adult in good health. As DNA, the CDR3 is TGTGCCAGTAGTATGCAAGGGGGTCCGGCCTATGGCTACACCTTC. Its translation: CASSMQGGPAYGYTF.